Included here is one T cell receptor (beta chain) sequence, with context. This sample was included in a study of blood T cell repertoires in COVID-19. Study as a whole: There were acute and convalescent COVID-19 samples, and they came from the United States, Italy and Spain.

Authors' data handling: Estimated nucleated cell counts came from reference gene primer amplification. The data were produced by immunoSEQ multiplex PCR, yet TCRdb's version contains in-frame clones alone and is incomplete. That table furnishes V, J and clone size, whereas the DNA furnished D and trimming. This sample has around 100,000 clones, with almost 80% found just once. The TCR sequence derives from a man aged 65 to 79 with active or convalescent COVID-19. Specimen: peripheral blood.

The CDR3 loop is CASSGGQGGLEYF. DNA for the CDR3: TGTGCCAGCAGTGGGGGGCAGGGGGGATTGGAGTACTTC. The rearrangement joins TRBV12-3 or TRBV12-4 to TRBJ2-7; TRBD1 might be the D (7 bases). The CDR3 sequence is 13 residues long. The V and J ends lost 5 bases and 11 bases respectively, with 19 bases between them.